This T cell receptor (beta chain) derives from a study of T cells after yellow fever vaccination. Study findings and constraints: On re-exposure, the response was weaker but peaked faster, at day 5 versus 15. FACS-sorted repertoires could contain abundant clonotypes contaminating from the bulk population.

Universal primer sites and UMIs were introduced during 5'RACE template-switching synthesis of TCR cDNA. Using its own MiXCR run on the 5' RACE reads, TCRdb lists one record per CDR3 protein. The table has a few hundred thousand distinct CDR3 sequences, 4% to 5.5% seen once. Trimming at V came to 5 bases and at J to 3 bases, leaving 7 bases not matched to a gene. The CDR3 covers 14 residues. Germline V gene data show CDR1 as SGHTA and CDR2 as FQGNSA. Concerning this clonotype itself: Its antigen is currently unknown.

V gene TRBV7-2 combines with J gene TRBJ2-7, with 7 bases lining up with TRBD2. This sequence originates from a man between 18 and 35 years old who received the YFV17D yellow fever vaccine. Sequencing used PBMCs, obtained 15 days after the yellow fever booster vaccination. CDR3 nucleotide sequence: TGTGCCAGCAGCCCGGGAGCGGGGTTCTACGAGCAGTACGTC. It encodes CASSPGAGFYEQYV.